Below, 14 T cell receptor beta chains from the same sample are listed, as sequenced in a study of shared clonotypes between healthy human individuals. Method: immunoSEQ multiplex PCR; TCRdb's copy keeps in-frame clones and lacks some. Here the sample spans 400,000 to 600,000 clones, around 79% being singletons. The material sequenced was PBMCs. These receptors all stem from a woman between 35 and 50 years old in good health. Some clones in this sample may be carry-over from other donors' samples.

This clone appeared once. The rearrangement links TRBV7-3 to TRBJ2-5, with 7 bases lining up with TRBD1. V dropped 5 bases and J dropped 1; count of bases not matched to a gene: 7. The CDR3 totals 15 residues. The germline V gene encodes CDR1 SGHTA and CDR2 FQGTGA. CDR3 amino acids: CASSPGQDPQETQYF. CDR3 DNA sequence: TGTGCCAGCAGCCCCGGACAGGATCCCCAAGAGACCCAGTACTTC.

The gene calls are TRBV5-4 and TRBJ1-1; no definite D call. Trimming left V 3 bases short and J 8 bases short, with 17 bases between. The CDR3 totals 14 residues. Germline CDR1 SGHNT, CDR2 YYREEE (reference sequence). CDR3 DNA sequence: TGTGCCAGCAGCTCACACCCCCCGATTTTGGAAGCTTTCTTT. Its protein is CASSSHPPILEAFF.

The chain joins TRBV28 to TRBJ1-2, with D unclear. V lost 3 bases and J 4 bases, leaving 9 bases between the germline ends. The germline gives CDR1 MDHEN, CDR2 SYDVKM. The CDR3 totals 13 residues. The DNA of the CDR3 is TGTGCCAGCAGTTTTGGACGGTTCTATGGCTACACCTTC. It translates to CASSFGRFYGYTF.

The genes are TRBV5-4 and TRBJ2-7; D perhaps matches TRBD2 (5 bases). Looked up from germline, CDR1 is SGHNT and CDR2 is YYREEE (reference sequence). V was pared by 0 bases and J by 5 bases, with 12 bases between. The CDR3 length is 14 residues. The CDR3 region is CASSLVASTDEQYF. The CDR3 nucleotides are TGTGCCAGCAGCTTGGTAGCGAGTACGGACGAGCAGTACTTC.

This chain uses TRBV15 with TRBJ1-1, with D unresolved. From germline, CDR1 is LNHNV and CDR2 YYDKDF (reference sequence). The CDR3 totals 14 residues. V dropped 4 bases and J dropped 1 base, with 10 bases sitting between them. DNA for the CDR3: TGTGCCACCAGCACCGGACGGTCGAACACTGAAGCTTTCTTT. As protein: CATSTGRSNTEAFF.

J is TRBJ1-5 and V is TRBV7-8; 10 nucleotides line up with TRBD1. Germline V lookup: CDR1 SGHVS, CDR2 FQNEAQ. The J segment lost 7 bases and the V segment lost 7 bases, leaving 7 bases of the junction unmatched. This CDR3 has 14 amino acids. The CDR3 region is CASTGTGELQPQHF. As DNA, the CDR3 is TGTGCCAGCACCGGGACAGGGGAATTGCAGCCCCAGCATTTT.

About this clone: Additional DNA sequences in this sample encode the identical CDR3. This chain connects TRBV5-4 to TRBJ2-5, with D unresolved. CDR1 and CDR2 from the germline V gene are SGHNT and YYREEE (reference sequence). V gave up 0 bases and J gave up 2 bases, with 5 bases separating them. This CDR3 comprises 13 residues. The CDR3 nucleotides are TGTGCCAGCAGCTTGGAGAGACAAGAGACCCAGTACTTC. Translation: CASSLERQETQYF.

The genes are TRBV10-1 and TRBJ2-7; D could derive from TRBD1 or TRBD2 (7 bases each). V lost 3 bases to trimming and J lost 6 bases, with 12 bases between them. Germline V gene lookup returns CDR1 WNHNN and CDR2 SYGVQD (reference sequence). The length of the CDR3 is 13 residues. DNA for the CDR3: TGCGCCAGCAGTGACAGGGGGGGAGGCGAGCAGTACTTC. Its translation: CASSDRGGGEQYF.

The chain is built from TRBV7-2 and TRBJ2-1; 13 bases are a match to TRBD2. Germline values: CDR1 SGHTA, CDR2 FQGNSA. Trimming removed 4 bases from V and 9 bases from J; junction bases left unmatched: 6. The CDR3 is 15 residues long. The CDR3 protein is CASSSGLAGVSEQFF. As DNA, the CDR3 is TGTGCCAGCAGCTCAGGACTAGCGGGAGTGAGTGAGCAGTTCTTC.

The sample holds one count of this clone. The chain recombines TRBV5-1 with TRBJ2-5, with D uncertain. The V end was cut by 0 bases, the J end by 5 bases, with 11 bases between. Germline lookup yields CDR1 SGHRS and CDR2 YFSETQ. The CDR3 spans 14 residues. Here the CDR3 reads CASSLVPAGETQYF. The DNA of the CDR3 is TGCGCCAGCAGCTTGGTTCCGGCAGGCGAGACCCAGTACTTC.

This chain uses TRBV29-1 with TRBJ1-4, with D possibly matching TRBD1 (5 bases). The ends were cut back, 2 bases at V and 5 bases at J, with 12 bases in the middle. This CDR3 region has 14 residues. Per the germline V gene, CDR1 is SQVTM and CDR2 is ANQGSEA. As DNA, the CDR3 is TGCAGCGTTGAACGGGACGGGGGGAATGAAAAACTGTTTTTT. It encodes CSVERDGGNEKLFF.

The genes are TRBV5-4 and TRBJ2-7; D is perhaps TRBD2 (6 bases). The CDR3 has 15 residues. Germline loops: CDR1 SGHNT, CDR2 YYREEE (reference sequence). Trimming left V 1 base short and J 0 bases short, with 11 bases between. CDR3 nucleotides: TGTGCCAGCAGCTTGCGAGCGGGCTCCTCCTACGAGCAGTACTTC. Amino acids: CASSLRAGSSYEQYF.

The chain uses TRBV5-5 and TRBJ1-3; D perhaps matches TRBD1 (5 bases). Germline CDR1 SGHKS, CDR2 YYEKEE (reference sequence). The CDR3 contains 18 residues. The V gene lost 0 bases and the J gene lost 1 base, with 17 bases spanning the gap. CDR3 sequence (DNA): TGTGCCAGCAGCTTGGACCCTAGGGACGCCGCTTCTGGAAACACCATATATTTT. It codes for CASSLDPRDAASGNTIYF.

The chain recombines TRBV4-1 with TRBJ2-2; 7 bases line up with TRBD1. Germline assignment: CDR1 MGHRA and CDR2 YSYEKL. The CDR3 has 16 residues. With 3 bases clipped from V and 6 bases from J, the junction kept 10 bases outside the gene matches. The CDR3 DNA reads as TGCGCCAGCAGCCACCCCGGGACAGCGTCTGCCGGGGAGCTGTTTTTT. Its translation is CASSHPGTASAGELFF.